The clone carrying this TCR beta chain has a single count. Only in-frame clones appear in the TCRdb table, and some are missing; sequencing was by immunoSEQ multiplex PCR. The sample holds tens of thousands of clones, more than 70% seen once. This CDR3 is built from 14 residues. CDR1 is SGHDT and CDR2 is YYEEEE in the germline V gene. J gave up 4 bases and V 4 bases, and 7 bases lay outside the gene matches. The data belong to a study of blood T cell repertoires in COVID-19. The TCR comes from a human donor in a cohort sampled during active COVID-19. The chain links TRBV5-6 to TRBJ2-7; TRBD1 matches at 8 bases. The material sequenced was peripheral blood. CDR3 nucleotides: TGTGCCAGCAGCCGTCAGACAGGGGAATACGAGCAGTACTTC. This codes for CASSRQTGEYEQYF.